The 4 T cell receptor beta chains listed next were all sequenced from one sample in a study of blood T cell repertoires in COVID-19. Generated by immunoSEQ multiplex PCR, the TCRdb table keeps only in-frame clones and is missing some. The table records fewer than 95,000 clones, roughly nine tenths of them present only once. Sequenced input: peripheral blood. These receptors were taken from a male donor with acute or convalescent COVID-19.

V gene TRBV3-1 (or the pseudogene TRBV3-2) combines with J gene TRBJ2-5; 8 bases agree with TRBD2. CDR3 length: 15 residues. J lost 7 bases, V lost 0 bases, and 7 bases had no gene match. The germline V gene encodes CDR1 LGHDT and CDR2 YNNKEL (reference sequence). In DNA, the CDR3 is TGTGCCAGCAGCCAAGATCCGGGGGGGCCAGGGACCCAGTACTTC. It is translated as CASSQDPGGPGTQYF.

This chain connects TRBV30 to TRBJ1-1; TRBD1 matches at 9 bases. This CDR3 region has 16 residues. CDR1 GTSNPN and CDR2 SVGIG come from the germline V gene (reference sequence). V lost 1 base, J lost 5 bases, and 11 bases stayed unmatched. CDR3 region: CAWSAKPGTGKTEAFF. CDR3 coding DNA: TGTGCCTGGAGTGCAAAACCCGGGACAGGGAAAACTGAAGCTTTCTTT.

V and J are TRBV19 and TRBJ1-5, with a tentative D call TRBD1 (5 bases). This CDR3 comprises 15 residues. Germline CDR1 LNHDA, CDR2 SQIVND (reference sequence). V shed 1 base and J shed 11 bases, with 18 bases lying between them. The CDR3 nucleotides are TGTGCCAGTAGTATAGCGGCAGGGCGTCTAACGGCCCAGCATTTT. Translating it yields CASSIAAGRLTAQHF.

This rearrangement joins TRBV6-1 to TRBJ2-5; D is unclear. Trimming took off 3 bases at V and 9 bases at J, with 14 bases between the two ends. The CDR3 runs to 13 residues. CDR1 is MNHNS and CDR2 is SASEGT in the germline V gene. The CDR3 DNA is TGTGCCAGCAGTGAGGAGAGGTCTGCGGCCCAGTACTTC. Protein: CASSEERSAAQYF.